This T cell receptor beta chain was recovered during a study of T cell clones after liver transplantation (dated 2019 in TCRdb). Broadly, across the study: The samples were obtained from ITN030ST, a randomized trial that attempted immunosuppression withdrawal within 2 years after liver transplantation. Donor-reactive T cell clones were identified by TCRbeta sequencing following a pre-transplant mixed lymphocyte reaction and were subsequently tracked in post-transplant blood. As an antigen-independent comparator for the donor-reactive sequences, third party-reactive TCRbeta sequences from pre-transplant MLRs were identified as well. Of the eight recipients, three were HCV-positive, while the remaining recipients had been transplanted for non-autoimmune, non-viral indications. The subjects received no induction therapy and were kept on standard immunosuppression until randomization at 12-24 months post-transplant. Tolerance meant complete immunosuppression withdrawal for at least one year without liver enzymes rising beyond twice the upper limit of normal. Blood samples were collected pre-transplant, pre-randomization before withdrawal, and post-randomization after either full withdrawal or failed withdrawal. The studied cohort comprised 8 liver transplant recipients, 3 classified as tolerant and 5 as non-tolerant.

A note on this clone: What this receptor recognizes is not known. No much larger clone is present one base from it, and per-base qualities are unavailable.

Unstimulated PBMCs, after thawing, were stained for CD3, CD4 and CD8 and then FACS-sorted into CD3+CD4+ and CD3+CD8+ populations. All 8 studied subjects were randomized to immunosuppression withdrawal. The Qiagen DNeasy Blood and Tissue Kit was used for isolation of genomic DNA. The CDR3 sequence holds 14 residues, the cysteine and phenylalanine included. The read is trimmed to its CDR3 DNA, 42 bases read in frame from base 1. As encoded in the germline V gene, CDR1 is SGHVS while CDR2 is FNYEAQ. Between the V and J ends, shortened by 5 bases and 10 bases respectively, the junction contains 18 bases. Frozen genomic DNA underwent high-throughput TCRbeta CDR3 sequencing by immunoSEQ, including PCR amplification, mapping, bias correction and internal controls. Concerning the study's data processing: Productive rearrangements were retained, and unique TCRbeta sequences were defined by the CDR3 nucleotide sequence together with the V and J gene. For classification of a sequence as donor-reactive, at least 5-fold expansion in CFSE-low cells relative to unstimulated pre-transplant cells and a frequency of at least 0.01% were required. Minimum frequency thresholds were set for each subject on the basis of the unstimulated sample with the lowest template count, so that a detection power of at least 90% was ensured. Repertoire turnover was measured by Jensen-Shannon divergence between the top 1000 TCRbeta sequences post- and pre-transplant. Two-sided Fisher's exact tests were used to test for changes in how often donor-reactive sequences were detected. As stored in TCRdb, this immuneACCESS dataset retains in-frame rearrangements with V and J assigned. A fraction of the clones does not appear; measured against another copy, unresolved V genes explain less than half of the discrepancy, and the remainder lacks a known reason. Clonal size and the V and J genes are those of that table, whereas D and trimming came from the DNA. In this sample the table shows approximately 50,000 clones, roughly 71% of which occur a single time. The top ten clones comprise about 10% of the sample.

Results the study describes overall, beyond this receptor: When repertoire turnover was accounted for, significantly reduced detection of donor-reactive sequences was found in 7 of 8 subjects for CD4 and in 8 of 8 subjects for CD8. Donor-reactive sequences declined more than third party-reactive ones, suggesting partial antigen-specific deletion unrelated to withdrawal success. Low numbers of available donor cells limited the measurable donor-reactive repertoire in two subjects. Because no allograft tissue specimens were available, donor-reactive T cells may have migrated into the graft instead of being deleted. A significant post-transplant decrease in circulating donor-reactive CD4 TCRbeta sequences was observed in 5 of 8 subjects, irrespective of tolerance or HCV status. The conclusions were considered preliminary, being limited by small, heterogeneous patient numbers and non-standardized post-transplant time points.

The starting material was CD4+ T cells from blood, obtained around 52 months after liver transplant. This chain joins TRBV7-6 to TRBJ2-1; TRBD1 is perhaps the D gene, given 5 matching bases. This clonotype was sampled from a human patient who received a liver transplant. After a transplant, certain T cells may trace back to the graft donor. The CDR3 has the sequence CASSPDILGHEQFF. The DNA sequence is as follows: TGTGCCAGCAGCCCTGACATTTTAGGACACGAGCAGTTCTTC.